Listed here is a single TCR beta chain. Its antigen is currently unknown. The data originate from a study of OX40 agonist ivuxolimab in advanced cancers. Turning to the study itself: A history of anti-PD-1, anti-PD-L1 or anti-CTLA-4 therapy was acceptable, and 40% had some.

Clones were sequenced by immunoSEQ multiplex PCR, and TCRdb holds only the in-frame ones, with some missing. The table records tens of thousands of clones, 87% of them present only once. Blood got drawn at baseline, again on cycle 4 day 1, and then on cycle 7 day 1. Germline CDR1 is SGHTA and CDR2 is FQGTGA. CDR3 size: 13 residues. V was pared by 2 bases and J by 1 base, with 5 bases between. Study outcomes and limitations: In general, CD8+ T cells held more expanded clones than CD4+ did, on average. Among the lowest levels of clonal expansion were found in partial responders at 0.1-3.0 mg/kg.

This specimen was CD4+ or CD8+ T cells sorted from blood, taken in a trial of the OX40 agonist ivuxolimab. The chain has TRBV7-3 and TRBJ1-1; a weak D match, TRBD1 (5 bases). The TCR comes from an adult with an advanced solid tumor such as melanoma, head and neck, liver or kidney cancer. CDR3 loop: CASSLQGNTEAFF. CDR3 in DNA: TGTGCCAGCAGCTTACAGGGGAACACTGAAGCTTTCTTT.